The clone carrying this TCR beta chain was recorded a few times. No antigen is known for it. Data came from immunoSEQ multiplex PCR; TCRdb stores just in-frame clones and leaves some out. The sample contains 35,000 to 45,000 clones, more than 80% of which appear only once. These data originate in a study of OX40 agonist ivuxolimab in advanced cancers. Overall study results and limits: Nonresponders included some who also had low normalized T-cell clonal expansion.

Enrollment shut out patients with autoimmune disease history or systemic immunosuppression. The germline V gene encodes CDR1 ENHRY and CDR2 SYGVKD. The CDR3 spans 16 residues. V was shortened by 2 bases and J by 2 bases, with 16 bases between the two germline ends. Here the sequenced sample was CD4+ or CD8+ T cells sorted from blood, taken in a trial of the OX40 agonist ivuxolimab. The chain uses TRBV10-3 and TRBJ2-7; D is tentatively TRBD1 or TRBD2 (5 bases each). The clonotype originates from an adult with an advanced solid tumor such as melanoma, head and neck, liver or kidney cancer. CDR3 DNA: TGTGCCATCAGTGAGCGGCCCGGGACGGGACCCTACGAGCAGTACTTC. Its translation is CAISERPGTGPYEQYF.